This T cell receptor (beta chain) was sequenced in a study of beta chain features in type 1 diabetes. About the study: Comparable age, gender and cell yields were observed in patients relative to healthy donors. Study results and limitations: Across all four CD4+ subsets, people with type 1 diabetes showed modestly shorter TCRB CDR3s. Over-representation of high TCR-expressing cells was a possible consequence of cDNA sequencing.

There are a few counts of this clone. Its specificity is unknown. There was one heparinised blood draw per donor, averaging roughly 110 mL. Every bit of the isolated RNA underwent reverse transcription, so sequencing read expressed TCRB transcripts. TCRdb's copy holds only in-frame clones and misses some; the assay was immunoSEQ multiplex PCR. The sample includes around 250,000 clones, 13% to 15% seen only once; the top ten take about 0.026%. The sequencing sample was made of naive CD4+ T cells from blood. The sequence was collected from a woman between 40 and 55 years old in good health.

CDR3 bases: TGTGCCAGCTCAGGCATGGGACAGGTACCTTCCGAGCAGTACTTC. Translation gives CASSGMGQVPSEQYF. The chain employs TRBV18 and TRBJ2-7; 8 bases map to TRBD1. In germline, CDR1 is KGHSH, CDR2 LQKENI. The V segment lost 5 bases and the J segment 6 bases; nucleotides outside the gene matches: 12. This CDR3 region has 15 residues.